The 29 T cell receptor beta chains below were found in one sample sequenced in a study of cytomegalovirus exposure and HLA in healthy donors. Repertoires were generated with immunoSEQ multiplex PCR, while TCRdb's copy carries only in-frame clones and drops some. This table has some 170,000 clones, 85% to 90% appearing once. The sequenced sample was PBMCs. These receptors were collected from a man younger than 35 in good health and CMV-seropositive.

This clone was observed a single time. The chain is built from TRBV7-6 and TRBJ1-3; the match to TRBD1 covers 8 bases. Germline V gives CDR1 SGHVS, CDR2 FNYEAQ. This CDR3 is 16 amino acids long. The ends lost 1 base at V and 1 base at J; junction bases unmatched: 3. For the CDR3, the DNA is TGTGCCAGCAGCTTAGAAGGACAGGGTTCTGGAAACACCATATATTTT. The encoded protein is CASSLEGQGSGNTIYF.

The V and J genes are TRBV28 and TRBJ2-7, with 13 bases lining up with TRBD2. Germline CDR1 is MDHEN and CDR2 is SYDVKM. The V and J ends lost 4 bases and 6 bases, in that order; junction bases with no gene match: 15. The CDR3 loop spans 18 amino acids. In nucleotides, the CDR3 is TGTGCCAGCAGTTCTATCACTAGCGGGAGGGACGGGGGGCGCGAGCAGTACTTC. This encodes CASSSITSGRDGGREQYF.

This chain connects TRBV27 to TRBJ2-1; 11 nucleotides match TRBD2. Germline CDR1 MNHEY, CDR2 SMNVEV (reference sequence). Trimming removed 6 bases from V and 6 bases from J; junction bases left unmatched: 7. This CDR3 spans 15 amino acids. The CDR3 loop is CASSPGTSGSNEQFF. The CDR3 DNA reads as TGTGCCAGCAGCCCCGGGACTAGCGGAAGCAATGAGCAGTTCTTC.

The chain carries TRBV7-2 and TRBJ2-7, with a weak D call TRBD2 (5 bases). V was shortened by 1 base and J by 3 bases, with 13 bases between the two germline ends. This CDR3 spans 15 amino acids. CDR1 is SGHTA, CDR2 FQGNSA, per germline. The CDR3, as DNA: TGTGCCAGCAGCTTAGTGGGCGGGCTGAACTACGAGCAGTACTTC. Translating it yields CASSLVGGLNYEQYF.

The chain uses TRBV6-5 and TRBJ2-2; no definite D call. CDR1 and CDR2 (germline): MNHEY, SVGAGI. This CDR3 spans 15 amino acids. Trimming shortened V by 6 bases and J by 6 bases, and 17 bases separated the two germline ends. CDR3 bases: TGTGCCAGCAGAGCTCGTGCTCAACGGGCCGGGGAGCTGTTTTTT. This translates into CASRARAQRAGELFF.

V gene TRBV6-5 combines with J gene TRBJ2-5; 9 positions agree with TRBD1. The CDR3 is 14 amino acids. Germline CDR1 is MNHEY and CDR2 is SVGAGI. With 4 bases clipped from V and 6 bases from J, the junction kept 6 bases outside the gene matches. CDR3 protein: CASSSGTGTKTQYF. CDR3 DNA: TGTGCCAGCAGTTCCGGGACAGGGACGAAGACCCAGTACTTC.

This clone was observed a few times. The V and J genes are TRBV4-1 and TRBJ2-1; 9 bases line up with TRBD2. The CDR3 is 16 residues long. The V segment lost 4 bases and the J segment 3 bases; nucleotides outside the gene matches: 7. The germline CDR1 and CDR2 sequences are MGHRA and YSYEKL. The CDR3 loop reads CASSPRLAAYYNEQFF. CDR3 nucleotide sequence: TGCGCCAGCAGCCCCAGACTAGCGGCCTACTACAATGAGCAGTTCTTC.

The chain has TRBV5-1 and TRBJ2-3; TRBD2 aligns across 12 bases. The V gene end was trimmed by 0 bases and the J gene end by 4 bases; junction bases not matched to a gene: 3. This CDR3 comprises 16 residues. CDR1 SGHRS and CDR2 YFSETQ come from the germline V gene. In DNA form, the CDR3 reads TGCGCCAGCAGCTTGGCCGCTAGCGGGAGGGCAGATACGCAGTATTTT. Its protein product is CASSLAASGRADTQYF.

This sequence joins TRBV6-6 and TRBJ2-1; TRBD2 matches at 8 bases. The CDR3 consists of 15 residues. In germline, CDR1 is MNHNY, CDR2 SVGAGI (reference sequence). Germline trimming cut 6 bases from V and 6 bases from J; bases unmatched to any gene: 10. CDR3 sequence: CASSPGRARGNEQFF. DNA for the CDR3: TGTGCCAGCAGCCCCGGGAGGGCCCGTGGCAATGAGCAGTTCTTC.

The gene calls are TRBV29-1 and TRBJ2-4; 8 bases align to TRBD1. V lost 6 bases, J lost 5 bases, and 3 bases stayed unmatched. This CDR3 spans 12 amino acids. The V gene's germline CDR1 is SQVTM and CDR2 ANQGSEA. CDR3 protein: CSVNRGENIQYF. CDR3 sequence (DNA): TGCAGCGTCAACAGGGGGGAAAACATTCAGTACTTC.

CDR3 coding DNA: TGTGCCAGCACCTTAAACCGGGACAGAAATGAGCAGTTCTTC. Its translation: CASTLNRDRNEQFF. The rearrangement uses TRBV2 and TRBJ2-1; TRBD1 agrees at 7 bases. The CDR3 contains 14 residues. Looked up from germline, CDR1 is SNHLY and CDR2 is FYNNEI. The V gene end was trimmed by 7 bases and the J gene end by 7 bases; junction bases not matched to a gene: 10.

The chain joins TRBV19 to TRBJ2-7; maybe TRBD2 (10 bases). This CDR3 comprises 16 residues. CDR1 is LNHDA and CDR2 is SQIVND in the germline V gene (reference sequence). V dropped 6 bases and J dropped 10 bases, with 28 bases sitting between them. The CDR3 region is CASSDGTGRASGSQYF. The CDR3, as DNA: TGTGCCAGTAGCGACGGGACAGGGCGGGCTAGCGGGAGTCAGTACTTC.

This chain uses TRBV15 with TRBJ2-1, with a tentative D call TRBD2 (6 bases). This CDR3 has 15 residues. V lost 0 bases, J lost 4 bases, and 10 bases lay in between. Looked up from germline, CDR1 is LNHNV and CDR2 is YYDKDF (reference sequence). CDR3 residues: CATSRDNGRYNEQFF. The CDR3 DNA sequence: TGTGCCACCAGCAGAGATAACGGGAGATACAATGAGCAGTTCTTC.

This chain's CDR3 is CASSLGLVGYTF. The CDR3 DNA reads TGTGCCAGCAGCTTGGGACTGGTAGGCTACACCTTC. This chain links TRBV7-9 with TRBJ1-2, with a possible D match to TRBD1 (5 bases). The CDR3 has 12 amino acids. Germline V lookup: CDR1 SEHNR, CDR2 FQNEAQ (reference sequence). V lost 3 bases and J 8 bases, leaving 10 bases between the germline ends.

The chain couples TRBV6-4 to TRBJ2-1; a weak D match, TRBD1 (6 bases). The CDR3 extends over 14 amino acids. The germline gives CDR1 MRHNA, CDR2 SNTAGT. Trimming took off 3 bases at V and 5 bases at J, with 11 bases between the two ends. CDR3 sequence: CASSDTDRNNEQFF. The CDR3 DNA reads TGTGCCAGCAGTGATACGGACAGAAACAATGAGCAGTTCTTC.

The chain recombines TRBV6-1 with TRBJ1-1; D is uncertain. CDR1 and CDR2 from the germline V gene are MNHNS and SASEGT. Trimming left V 6 bases short and J 8 bases short, with 22 bases between. The CDR3 runs to 15 residues. The CDR3 is CASSRQTVGGLEAFF. The DNA for the CDR3 is TGTGCCAGCAGCCGACAAACGGTGGGAGGGCTCGAAGCTTTCTTT.

The J gene is TRBJ2-5, the V gene TRBV29-1; 7 bases match TRBD1. With 2 bases clipped from V and 2 bases from J, the junction kept 5 bases outside the gene matches. The V gene's germline CDR1 is SQVTM and CDR2 ANQGSEA. The CDR3 runs 14 residues. The CDR3 nucleotides are TGCAGCGTTGAATTCGGGGACAGACAAGAGACCCAGTACTTC. Its protein is CSVEFGDRQETQYF.

The chain combines TRBV5-1 with TRBJ2-2, with 8 bases lining up with TRBD1. V lost 0 bases to trimming and J lost 3 bases; unmatched junction nucleotides: 4. The CDR3 consists of 16 residues. The germline V gene encodes CDR1 SGHRS and CDR2 YFSETQ. The CDR3 is CASSLVTGAYTGELFF. DNA for the CDR3: TGCGCCAGCAGCTTGGTGACAGGGGCCTACACCGGGGAGCTGTTTTTT.

The chain employs TRBV12-5 and TRBJ2-2; 8 positions agree with TRBD2. Germline loops: CDR1 LGHNT, CDR2 FRNRAP. V trimming: 1 base; J trimming: 6 bases; junction bases outside the gene matches: 7. The CDR3 contains 16 residues. The CDR3 region is CASGLGGRREAGELFF. The CDR3 region has the DNA TGTGCTAGTGGTTTGGGCGGGAGGCGCGAGGCCGGGGAGCTGTTTTTT.

V is TRBV4-1 and J is TRBJ1-5; no definite D call. The V gene lost 1 base and the J gene lost 3 bases, with 13 bases spanning the gap. CDR1 MGHRA and CDR2 YSYEKL come from the germline V gene. CDR3 length: 16 amino acids. The CDR3 coding sequence is TGCGCCAGCAGCCAAGTCAGGAATCTTAACAATCAGCCCCAGCATTTT. This encodes CASSQVRNLNNQPQHF.

This sequence joins TRBV27 and TRBJ2-1; D is unclear. V gave up 1 base and J gave up 0 bases, with 4 bases separating them. Germline values: CDR1 MNHEY, CDR2 SMNVEV (reference sequence). The CDR3 spans 14 residues. The CDR3 bases are TGTGCCAGCAGTTTATGGAGCTCCTACAATGAGCAGTTCTTC. Translated: CASSLWSSYNEQFF.

This chain links TRBV28 with TRBJ1-2; 9 nucleotides match TRBD1. Trimming removed 5 bases from V and 11 bases from J; junction bases left unmatched: 12. CDR3 size: 14 residues. CDR1 and CDR2 (germline): MDHEN, SYDVKM. In DNA, the CDR3 is TGTGCCAGCAGTCCATTTCCGGGACAGGGCGGTTACACCTTC. The encoded protein is CASSPFPGQGGYTF.

The chain combines TRBV6-5 with TRBJ1-2; D is possibly TRBD1 (5 bases). Germline V lookup: CDR1 MNHEY, CDR2 SVGAGI. Trimming took 0 bases from V and 4 from J, leaving 12 bases between them. There are 15 residues in the CDR3. DNA of the CDR3: TGTGCCAGCAGTTACTCGACAGATTTTGCCTATGGCTACACCTTC. It translates to CASSYSTDFAYGYTF.

V and J are TRBV28 and TRBJ2-7, with 8 bases lining up with TRBD1. This CDR3 has 14 residues. The V and J ends lost 5 bases and 3 bases, in that order; junction bases with no gene match: 6. Germline V lookup: CDR1 MDHEN, CDR2 SYDVKM. The CDR3 here is CASSQDRVFYEQYF. CDR3 DNA sequence: TGTGCCAGCAGTCAGGACAGGGTTTTCTACGAGCAGTACTTC.

The V and J genes are TRBV29-1 and TRBJ2-1; 7 bases agree with TRBD1. From germline, CDR1 is SQVTM and CDR2 ANQGSEA. The ends lost 6 bases at V and 0 bases at J; junction bases unmatched: 2. The CDR3 has 13 residues. CDR3 loop: CSVGTDSYNEQFF. In DNA form, the CDR3 reads TGCAGCGTAGGGACAGACTCCTACAATGAGCAGTTCTTC.

The rearrangement joins TRBV19 to TRBJ1-3, with D perhaps TRBD1 (5 bases). The V end lost 7 bases, the J end lost 4 bases, and 17 bases lay between the germline ends. This CDR3 is built from 15 residues. Germline values: CDR1 LNHDA, CDR2 SQIVND (reference sequence). The CDR3 loop is CASNPTGGAGNTIYF. CDR3 DNA sequence: TGTGCCAGTAATCCCACAGGCGGCGCGGGAAACACCATATATTTT.

The genes are TRBV6-5 and TRBJ2-7; possible D gene TRBD2, 6 bases. Trimming left V 6 bases short and J 0 bases short, with 15 bases between. The CDR3 has 15 amino acids. From germline, CDR1 is MNHEY and CDR2 SVGAGI. The CDR3 loop reads CASSPSAGFSYEQYF. In DNA, the CDR3 is TGTGCCAGCAGCCCCTCAGCGGGCTTCTCCTACGAGCAGTACTTC.

The rearrangement joins TRBV20-1 to TRBJ2-1; D unclear. Between the trimmed V and J ends, which lost 2 bases and 9 bases, there was a span of 8 bases. Per the germline V gene, CDR1 is DFQATT and CDR2 is SNEGSKA (reference sequence). The CDR3 sequence is 11 residues long. This CDR3 is CSARMAVEQFF. CDR3 sequence (DNA): TGCAGTGCTAGAATGGCCGTTGAGCAGTTCTTC.

This sequence joins TRBV7-2 and TRBJ2-3; TRBD2 matches at 10 bases. This CDR3 contains 15 residues. Germline values: CDR1 SGHTA, CDR2 FQGNSA. With V trimmed by 5 bases and J by 5 bases, 7 bases remained unmatched. The CDR3 spells CASSLSGRARDTQYF. CDR3 DNA: TGTGCCAGCAGCCTGAGCGGGAGGGCACGAGATACGCAGTATTTT.